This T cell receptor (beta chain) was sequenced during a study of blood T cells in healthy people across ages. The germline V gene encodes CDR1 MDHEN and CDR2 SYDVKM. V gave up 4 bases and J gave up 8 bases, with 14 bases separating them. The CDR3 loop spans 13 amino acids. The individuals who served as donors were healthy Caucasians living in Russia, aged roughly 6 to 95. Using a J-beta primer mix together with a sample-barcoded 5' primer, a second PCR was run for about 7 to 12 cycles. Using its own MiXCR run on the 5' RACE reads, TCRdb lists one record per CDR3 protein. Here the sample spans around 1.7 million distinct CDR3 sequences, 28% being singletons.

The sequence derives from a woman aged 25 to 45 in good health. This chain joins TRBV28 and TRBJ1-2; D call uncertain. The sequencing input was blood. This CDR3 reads CASSSDVPGGYTF. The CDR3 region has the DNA TGTGCCAGCAGTTCGGACGTCCCGGGAGGCTACACCTTC.